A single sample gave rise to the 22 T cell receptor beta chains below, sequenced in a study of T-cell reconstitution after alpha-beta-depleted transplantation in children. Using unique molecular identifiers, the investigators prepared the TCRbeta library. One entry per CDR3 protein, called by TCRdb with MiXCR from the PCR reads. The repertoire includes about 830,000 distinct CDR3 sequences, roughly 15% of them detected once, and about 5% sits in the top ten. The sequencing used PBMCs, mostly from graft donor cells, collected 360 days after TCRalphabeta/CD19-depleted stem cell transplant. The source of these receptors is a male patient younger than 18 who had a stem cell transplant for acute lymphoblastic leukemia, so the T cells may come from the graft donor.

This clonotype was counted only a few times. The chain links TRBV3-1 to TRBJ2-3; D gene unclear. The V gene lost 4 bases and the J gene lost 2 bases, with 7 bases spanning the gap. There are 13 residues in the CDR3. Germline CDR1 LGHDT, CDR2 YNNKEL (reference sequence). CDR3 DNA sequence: TGTGCCAGCAGCCCGCCCTACACAGATACGCAGTATTTT. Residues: CASSPPYTDTQYF.

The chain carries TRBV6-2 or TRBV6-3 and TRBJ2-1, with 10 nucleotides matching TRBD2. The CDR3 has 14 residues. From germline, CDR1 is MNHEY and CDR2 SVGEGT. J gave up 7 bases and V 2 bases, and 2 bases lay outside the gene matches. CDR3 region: CASSYLGLANEQFF. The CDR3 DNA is TGTGCCAGCAGTTACCTGGGACTAGCGAATGAGCAGTTCTTC.

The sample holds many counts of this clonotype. Written as DNA, the CDR3 is TGTGCCACCAGTCCGGCCCTAGCGGCCCAAGAGACCCAGTACTTC. Amino acid sequence: CATSPALAAQETQYF. This chain connects TRBV24-1 to TRBJ2-5; 7 bases map to TRBD2. CDR1 and CDR2 from the germline V gene are KGHDR and SFDVKD. V trimming: 6 bases; J trimming: 1 base; junction bases outside the gene matches: 7. CDR3 length: 15 amino acids.

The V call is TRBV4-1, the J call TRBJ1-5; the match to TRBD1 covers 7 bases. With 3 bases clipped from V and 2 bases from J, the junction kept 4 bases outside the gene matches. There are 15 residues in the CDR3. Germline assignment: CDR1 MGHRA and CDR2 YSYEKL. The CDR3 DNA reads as TGCGCCAGCAGCCAGGTAGGGACAGGCAATCAGCCCCAGCATTTT. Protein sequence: CASSQVGTGNQPQHF.

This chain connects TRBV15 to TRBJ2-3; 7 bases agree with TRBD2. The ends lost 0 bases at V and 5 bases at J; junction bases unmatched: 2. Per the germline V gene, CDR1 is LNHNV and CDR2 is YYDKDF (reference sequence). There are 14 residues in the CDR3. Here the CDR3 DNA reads TGTGCCACCAGCAGAGATCCGGGGGGAGATACGCAGTATTTT. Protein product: CATSRDPGGDTQYF.

CDR3: CASSLELKAYEQYF. CDR3 coding DNA: TGCGCCAGCAGCCTGGAGTTGAAAGCCTACGAGCAGTACTTC. The rearrangement joins TRBV4-1 to TRBJ2-7; no firm D call. CDR3 length: 14 residues. The V end lost 4 bases, the J end lost 2 bases, and 12 bases lay between the germline ends. Germline V gene lookup returns CDR1 MGHRA and CDR2 YSYEKL.

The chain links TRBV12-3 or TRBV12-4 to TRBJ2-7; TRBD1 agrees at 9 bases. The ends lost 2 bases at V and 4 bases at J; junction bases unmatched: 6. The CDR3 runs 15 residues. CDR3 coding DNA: TGTGCCAGCAGTTTACCCGACAGGGGGAAGTACGAGCAGTACTTC. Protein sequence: CASSLPDRGKYEQYF.

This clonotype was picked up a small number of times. Here the CDR3 reads CASRSGPRKAFF. The CDR3 bases are TGTGCCAGCAGGTCCGGGCCCAGGAAAGCTTTCTTT. This chain links TRBV11-2 with TRBJ1-1; D unresolved. Germline V CDR1 and CDR2: SGHAT, FQNNGV. The CDR3 length is 12 residues. Trimming removed 6 bases from V and 9 bases from J, with 14 bases in between. The full variable domain, its missing parts supplied by reference TRBV11-2 and TRBJ1-1, is EAGVAQSPRYKIIEKRQSVAFWCNPISGHATLYWYQQILGQGPKLLIQFQNNGVVDDSQLPKDRFSAERLKGVDSTLKIQPAKLEDSAVYLCASRSGPRKAFFGQGTRLTVV.

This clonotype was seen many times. The CDR3 DNA is TGCAGCGGAACGCGGGAGTGGGAGACCCAGTACTTC. Its translation is CSGTREWETQYF. This sequence joins TRBV29-1 and TRBJ2-5; TRBD2 aligns across 7 bases. Germline lookup yields CDR1 SQVTM and CDR2 ANQGSEA. With 7 bases clipped from V and 5 bases from J, the junction kept 7 bases outside the gene matches. The CDR3 is 12 residues long.

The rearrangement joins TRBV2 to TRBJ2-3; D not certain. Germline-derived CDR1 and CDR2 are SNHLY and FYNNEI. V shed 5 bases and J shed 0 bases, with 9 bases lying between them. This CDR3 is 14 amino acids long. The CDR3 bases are TGTGCCAGCAGTTGGGGTTCTAGCACAGATACGCAGTATTTT. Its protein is CASSWGSSTDTQYF.

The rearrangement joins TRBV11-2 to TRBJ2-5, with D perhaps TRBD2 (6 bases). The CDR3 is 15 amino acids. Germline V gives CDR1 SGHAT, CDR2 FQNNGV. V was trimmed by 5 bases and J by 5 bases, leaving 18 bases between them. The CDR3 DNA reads TGTGCCAGCAGCCCTAGGGACTTCCTCGGGGAGACCCAGTACTTC. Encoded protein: CASSPRDFLGETQYF.

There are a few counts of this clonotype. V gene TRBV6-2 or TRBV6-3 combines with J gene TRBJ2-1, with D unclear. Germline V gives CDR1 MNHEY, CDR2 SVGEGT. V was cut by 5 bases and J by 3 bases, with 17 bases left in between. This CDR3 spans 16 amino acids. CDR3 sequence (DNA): TGTGCCAGCAGTCACAGATACCCAGTTGACTACAATGAGCAGTTCTTC. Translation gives CASSHRYPVDYNEQFF.

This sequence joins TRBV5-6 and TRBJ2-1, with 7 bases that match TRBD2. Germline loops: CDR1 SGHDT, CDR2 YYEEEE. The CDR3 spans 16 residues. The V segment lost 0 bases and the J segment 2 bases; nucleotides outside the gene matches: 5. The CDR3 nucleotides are TGTGCCAGCAGCTTGGGTCCTAGCGGCCCCTACAATGAGCAGTTCTTC. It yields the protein CASSLGPSGPYNEQFF.

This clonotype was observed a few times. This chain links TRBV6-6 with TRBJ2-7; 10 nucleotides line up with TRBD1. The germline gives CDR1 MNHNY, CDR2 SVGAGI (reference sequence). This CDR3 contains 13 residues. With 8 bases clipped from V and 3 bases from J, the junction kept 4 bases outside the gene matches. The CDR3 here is CASHWDRGYEQYF. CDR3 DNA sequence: TGTGCCAGCCACTGGGACAGGGGCTACGAGCAGTACTTC.

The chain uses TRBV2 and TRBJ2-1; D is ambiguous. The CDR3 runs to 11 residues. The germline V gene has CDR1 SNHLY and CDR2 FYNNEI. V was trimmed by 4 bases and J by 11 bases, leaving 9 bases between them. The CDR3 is CASSVSDKQFF. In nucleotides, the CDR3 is TGTGCCAGCAGTGTGAGCGATAAGCAGTTCTTC.

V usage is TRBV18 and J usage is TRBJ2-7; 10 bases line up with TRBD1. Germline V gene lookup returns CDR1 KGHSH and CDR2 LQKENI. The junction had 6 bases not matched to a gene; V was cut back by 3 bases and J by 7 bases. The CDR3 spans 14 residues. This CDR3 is CASSPRQGAREQYF. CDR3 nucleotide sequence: TGTGCCAGCTCACCTAGACAGGGGGCACGGGAGCAGTACTTC.

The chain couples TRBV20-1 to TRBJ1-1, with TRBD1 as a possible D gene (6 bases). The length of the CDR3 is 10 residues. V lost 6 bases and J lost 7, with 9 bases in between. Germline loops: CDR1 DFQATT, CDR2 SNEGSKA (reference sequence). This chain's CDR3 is CSAKDSEAFF. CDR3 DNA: TGCAGTGCCAAGGACAGTGAAGCTTTCTTT.

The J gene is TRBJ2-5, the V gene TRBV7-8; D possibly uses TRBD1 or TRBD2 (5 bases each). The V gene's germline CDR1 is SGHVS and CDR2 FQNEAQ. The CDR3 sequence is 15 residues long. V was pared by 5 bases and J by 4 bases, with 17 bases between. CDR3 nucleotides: TGTGCCAGCAGCCGACCGGGGACGGCCGGAGAGACCCAGTACTTC. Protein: CASSRPGTAGETQYF. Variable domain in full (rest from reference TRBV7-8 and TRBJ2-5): GAGVSQSPRYKVAKRGQDVALRCDPISGHVSLFWYQQALGQGPEFLTYFQNEAQLDKSGLPSDRFFAERPEGSVSTLKIQRTQQEDSAVYLCASSRPGTAGETQYFGPGTRLLVL.

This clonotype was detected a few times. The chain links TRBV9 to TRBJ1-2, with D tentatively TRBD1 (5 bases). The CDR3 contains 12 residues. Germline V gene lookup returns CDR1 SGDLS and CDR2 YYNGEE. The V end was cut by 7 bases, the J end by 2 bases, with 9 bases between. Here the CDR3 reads CASRRGNYGYTF. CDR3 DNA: TGTGCCAGCCGGAGGGGAAACTATGGCTACACCTTC.

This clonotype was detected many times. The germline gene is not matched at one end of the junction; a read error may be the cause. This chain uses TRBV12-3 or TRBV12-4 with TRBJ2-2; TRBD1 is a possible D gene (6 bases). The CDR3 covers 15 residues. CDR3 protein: CASSLTGSNTGELFF. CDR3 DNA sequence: TGCGCCAGCAGCTTAACAGGGTCCAACACCGGGGAGCTGTTTTTT.

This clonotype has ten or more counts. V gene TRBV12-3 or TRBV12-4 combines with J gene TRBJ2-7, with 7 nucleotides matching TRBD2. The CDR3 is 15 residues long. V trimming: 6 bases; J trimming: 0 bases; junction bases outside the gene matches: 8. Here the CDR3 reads CASSWGLTSSYEQYF. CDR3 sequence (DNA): TGTGCCAGCAGCTGGGGACTAACGAGCTCCTACGAGCAGTACTTC.

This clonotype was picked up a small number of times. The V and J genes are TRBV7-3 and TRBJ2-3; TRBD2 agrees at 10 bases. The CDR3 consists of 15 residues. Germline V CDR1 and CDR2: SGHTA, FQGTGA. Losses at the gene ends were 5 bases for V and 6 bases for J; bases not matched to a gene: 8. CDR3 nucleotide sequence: TGTGCCAGCAGCATGGGACTAGCGTCCTCGGATACGCAGTATTTT. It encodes CASSMGLASSDTQYF.